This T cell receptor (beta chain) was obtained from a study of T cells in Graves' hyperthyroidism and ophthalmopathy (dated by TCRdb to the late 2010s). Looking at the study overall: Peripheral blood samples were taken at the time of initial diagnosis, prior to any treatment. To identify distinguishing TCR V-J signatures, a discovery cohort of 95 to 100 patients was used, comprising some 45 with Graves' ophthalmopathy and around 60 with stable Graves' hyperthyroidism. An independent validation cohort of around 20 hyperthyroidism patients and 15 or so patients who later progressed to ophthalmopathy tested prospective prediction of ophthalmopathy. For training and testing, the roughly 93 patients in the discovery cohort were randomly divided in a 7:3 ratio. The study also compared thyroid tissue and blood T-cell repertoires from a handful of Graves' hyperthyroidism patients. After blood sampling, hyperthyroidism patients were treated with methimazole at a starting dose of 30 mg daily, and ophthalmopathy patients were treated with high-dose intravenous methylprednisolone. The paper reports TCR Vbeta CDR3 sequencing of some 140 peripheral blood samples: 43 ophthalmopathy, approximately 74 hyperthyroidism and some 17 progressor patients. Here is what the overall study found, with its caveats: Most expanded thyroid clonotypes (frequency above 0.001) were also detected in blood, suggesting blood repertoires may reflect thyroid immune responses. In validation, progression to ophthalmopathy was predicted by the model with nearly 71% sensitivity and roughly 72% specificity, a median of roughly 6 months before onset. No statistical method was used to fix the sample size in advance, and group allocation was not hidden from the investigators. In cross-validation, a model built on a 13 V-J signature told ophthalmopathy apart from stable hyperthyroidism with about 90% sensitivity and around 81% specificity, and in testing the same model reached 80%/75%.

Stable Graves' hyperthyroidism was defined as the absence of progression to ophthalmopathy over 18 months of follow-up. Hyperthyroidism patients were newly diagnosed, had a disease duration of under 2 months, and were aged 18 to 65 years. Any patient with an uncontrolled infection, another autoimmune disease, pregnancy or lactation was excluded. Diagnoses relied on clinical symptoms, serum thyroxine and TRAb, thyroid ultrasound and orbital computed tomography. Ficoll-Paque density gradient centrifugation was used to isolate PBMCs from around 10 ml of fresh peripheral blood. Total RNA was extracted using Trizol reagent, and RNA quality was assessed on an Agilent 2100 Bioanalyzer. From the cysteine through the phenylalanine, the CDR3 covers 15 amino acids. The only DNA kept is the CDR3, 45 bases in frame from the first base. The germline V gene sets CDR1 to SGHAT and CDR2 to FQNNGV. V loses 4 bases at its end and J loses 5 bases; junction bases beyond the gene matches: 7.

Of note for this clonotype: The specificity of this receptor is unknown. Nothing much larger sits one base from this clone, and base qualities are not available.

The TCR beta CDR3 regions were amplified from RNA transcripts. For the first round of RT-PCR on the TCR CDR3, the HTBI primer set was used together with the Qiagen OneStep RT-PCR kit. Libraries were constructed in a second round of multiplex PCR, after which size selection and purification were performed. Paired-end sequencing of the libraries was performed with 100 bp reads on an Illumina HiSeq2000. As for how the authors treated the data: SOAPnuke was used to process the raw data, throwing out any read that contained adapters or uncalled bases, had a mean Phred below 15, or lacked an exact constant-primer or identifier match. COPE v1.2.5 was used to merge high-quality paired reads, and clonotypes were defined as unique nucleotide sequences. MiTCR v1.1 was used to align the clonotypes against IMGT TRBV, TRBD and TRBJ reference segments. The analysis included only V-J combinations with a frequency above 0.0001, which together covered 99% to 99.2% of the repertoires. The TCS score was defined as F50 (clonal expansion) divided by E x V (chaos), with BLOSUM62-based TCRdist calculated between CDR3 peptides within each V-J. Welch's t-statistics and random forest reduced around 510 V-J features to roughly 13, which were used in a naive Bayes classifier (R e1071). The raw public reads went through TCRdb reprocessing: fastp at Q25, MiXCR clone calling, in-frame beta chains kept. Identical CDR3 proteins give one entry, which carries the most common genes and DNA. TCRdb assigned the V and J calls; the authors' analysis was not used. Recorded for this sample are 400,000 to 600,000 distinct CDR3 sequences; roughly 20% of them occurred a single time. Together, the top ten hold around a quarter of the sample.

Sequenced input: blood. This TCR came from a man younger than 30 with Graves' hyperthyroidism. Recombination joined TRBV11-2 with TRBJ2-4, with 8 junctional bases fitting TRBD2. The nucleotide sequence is TGTGCCAGCAGCTCCCGTGTTAGCGGGGAAAACATTCAGTACTTC. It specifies CASSSRVSGENIQYF.